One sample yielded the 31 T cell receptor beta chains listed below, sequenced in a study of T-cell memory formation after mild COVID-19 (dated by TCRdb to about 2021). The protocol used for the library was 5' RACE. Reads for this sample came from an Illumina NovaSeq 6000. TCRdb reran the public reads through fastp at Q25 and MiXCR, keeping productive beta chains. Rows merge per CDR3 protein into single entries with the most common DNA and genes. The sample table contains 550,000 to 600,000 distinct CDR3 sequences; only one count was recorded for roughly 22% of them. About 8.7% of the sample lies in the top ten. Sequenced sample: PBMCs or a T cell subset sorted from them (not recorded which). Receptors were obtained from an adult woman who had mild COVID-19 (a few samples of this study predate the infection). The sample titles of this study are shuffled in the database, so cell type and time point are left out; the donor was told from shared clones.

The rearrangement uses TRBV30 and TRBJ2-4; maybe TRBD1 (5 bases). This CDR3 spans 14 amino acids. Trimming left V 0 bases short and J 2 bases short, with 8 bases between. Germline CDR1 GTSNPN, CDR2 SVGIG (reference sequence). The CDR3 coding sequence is TGTGCCTGGAGTGTCAAGGGGACCAAAAACATTCAGTACTTC. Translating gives CAWSVKGTKNIQYF.

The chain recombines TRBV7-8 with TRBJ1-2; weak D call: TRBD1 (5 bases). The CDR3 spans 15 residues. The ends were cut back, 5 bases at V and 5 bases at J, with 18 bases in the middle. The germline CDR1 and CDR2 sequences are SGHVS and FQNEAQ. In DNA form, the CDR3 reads TGTGCCAGCAGCCCCTCTGGGGGAACAGGTTATGGCTACACCTTC. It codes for CASSPSGGTGYGYTF.

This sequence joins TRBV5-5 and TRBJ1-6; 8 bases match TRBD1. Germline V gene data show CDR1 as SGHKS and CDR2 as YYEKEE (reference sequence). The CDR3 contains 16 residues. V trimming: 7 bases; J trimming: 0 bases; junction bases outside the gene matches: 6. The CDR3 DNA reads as TGTGCCAGCTTGGGACAGGAGAGCTCCTATAATTCACCCCTCCACTTT. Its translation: CASLGQESSYNSPLHF.

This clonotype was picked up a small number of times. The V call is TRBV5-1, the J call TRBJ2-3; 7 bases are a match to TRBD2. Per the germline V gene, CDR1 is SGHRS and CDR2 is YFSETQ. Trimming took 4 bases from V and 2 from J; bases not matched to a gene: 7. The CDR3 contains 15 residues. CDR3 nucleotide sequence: TGCGCCAGCAGCGGCAGGGACTACTACACAGATACGCAGTATTTT. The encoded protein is CASSGRDYYTDTQYF.

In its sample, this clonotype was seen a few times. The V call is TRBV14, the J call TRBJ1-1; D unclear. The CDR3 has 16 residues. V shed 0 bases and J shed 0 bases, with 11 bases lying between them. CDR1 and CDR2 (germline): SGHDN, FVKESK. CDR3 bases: TGTGCCAGCAGCCAAGATGTCGCATGGGTGAACACTGAAGCTTTCTTT. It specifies CASSQDVAWVNTEAFF.

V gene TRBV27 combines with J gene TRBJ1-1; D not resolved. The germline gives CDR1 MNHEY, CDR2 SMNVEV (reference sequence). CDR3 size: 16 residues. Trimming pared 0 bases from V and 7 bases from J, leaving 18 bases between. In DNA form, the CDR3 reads TGTGCCAGCAGTTTATCGTCGGGATTGGCGCGGATTGAAGCTTTCTTT. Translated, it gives CASSLSSGLARIEAFF.

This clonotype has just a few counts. The CDR3 DNA follows: TGCGCCAGCAGCACGGGCGGGGAGGGGAATGAAAAACTGTTTTTT. As protein: CASSTGGEGNEKLFF. The rearrangement uses TRBV5-1 and TRBJ1-4; D is possibly TRBD1 (5 bases). Germline loops: CDR1 SGHRS, CDR2 YFSETQ. This CDR3 region has 15 residues. V was clipped by 4 bases and J by 5 bases, with 15 bases between them.

The CDR3 reads CASSLAWGIGRYEQYF. The CDR3 DNA reads as TGTGCCAGCAGCTTAGCATGGGGGATCGGGCGCTACGAGCAGTACTTC. The rearrangement links TRBV7-9 to TRBJ2-7; tentatively, D is TRBD1 or TRBD2 (5 bases each). Trimming removed 0 bases at V and 3 bases at J, with 15 bases between. The length of the CDR3 is 16 residues. CDR1 SEHNR and CDR2 FQNEAQ come from the germline V gene (reference sequence).

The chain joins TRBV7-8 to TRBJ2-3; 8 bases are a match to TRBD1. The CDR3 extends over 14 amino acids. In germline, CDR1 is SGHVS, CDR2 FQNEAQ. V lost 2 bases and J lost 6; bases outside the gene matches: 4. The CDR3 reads CASSLQGALDTQYF. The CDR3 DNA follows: TGTGCCAGCAGCTTACAGGGGGCATTGGATACGCAGTATTTT.

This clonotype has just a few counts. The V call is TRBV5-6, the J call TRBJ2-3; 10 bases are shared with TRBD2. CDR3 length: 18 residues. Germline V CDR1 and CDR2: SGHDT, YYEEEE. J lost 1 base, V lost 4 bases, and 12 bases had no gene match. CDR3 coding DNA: TGTGCCAGCAGCCCTCTAGCGGGAGACCCCGATGGCACAGATACGCAGTATTTT. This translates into CASSPLAGDPDGTDTQYF. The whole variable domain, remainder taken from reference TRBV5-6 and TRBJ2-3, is DAGVTQSPTHLIKTRGQQVTLRCSPKSGHDTVSWYQQALGQGPQFIFQYYEEEERQRGNFPDRFSGHQFPNYSSELNVNALLLGDSALYLCASSPLAGDPDGTDTQYFGPGTRLTVL.

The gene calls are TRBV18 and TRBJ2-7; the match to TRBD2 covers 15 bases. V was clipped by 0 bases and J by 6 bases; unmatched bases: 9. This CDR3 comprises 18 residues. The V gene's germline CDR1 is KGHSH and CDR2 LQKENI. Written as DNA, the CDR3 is TGTGCCAGCTCACCACCGGGACTAGCGGGAGGTCTGAGTGGCGAGCAGTACTTC. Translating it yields CASSPPGLAGGLSGEQYF.

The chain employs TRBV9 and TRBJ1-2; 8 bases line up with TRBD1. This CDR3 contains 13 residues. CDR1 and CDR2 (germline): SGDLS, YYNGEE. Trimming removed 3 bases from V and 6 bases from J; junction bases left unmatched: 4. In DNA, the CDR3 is TGTGCCAGCAGCGCCCAGGGGGCCCATGGCTACACCTTC. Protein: CASSAQGAHGYTF.

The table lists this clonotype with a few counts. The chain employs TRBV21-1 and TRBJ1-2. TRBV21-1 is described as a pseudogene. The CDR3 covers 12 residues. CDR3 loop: CASSKAAGGYTF. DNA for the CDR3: TGTGCCAGCAGCAAAGCGGCAGGAGGCTACACCTTC.

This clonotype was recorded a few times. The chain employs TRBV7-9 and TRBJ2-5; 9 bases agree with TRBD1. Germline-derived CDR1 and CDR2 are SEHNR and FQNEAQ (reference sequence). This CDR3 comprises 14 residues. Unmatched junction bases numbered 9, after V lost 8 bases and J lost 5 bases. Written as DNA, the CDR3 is TGTGCCAGCGGCAATCCGGGACAGGGTGAGACCCAGTACTTC. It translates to CASGNPGQGETQYF.

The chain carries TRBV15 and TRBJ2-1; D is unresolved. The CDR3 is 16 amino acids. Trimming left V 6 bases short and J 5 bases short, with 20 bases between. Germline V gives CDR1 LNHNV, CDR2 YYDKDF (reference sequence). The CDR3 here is CATSIKLDPPDNEQFF. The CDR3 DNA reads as TGTGCCACCAGTATTAAACTGGACCCCCCAGACAATGAGCAGTTCTTC.

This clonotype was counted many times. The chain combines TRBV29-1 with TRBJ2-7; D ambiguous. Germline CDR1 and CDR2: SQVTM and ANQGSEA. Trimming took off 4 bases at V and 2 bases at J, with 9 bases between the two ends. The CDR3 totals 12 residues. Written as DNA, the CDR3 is TGCAGCGTTGCCACATCAACCTACGAGCAGTACTTC. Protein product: CSVATSTYEQYF.

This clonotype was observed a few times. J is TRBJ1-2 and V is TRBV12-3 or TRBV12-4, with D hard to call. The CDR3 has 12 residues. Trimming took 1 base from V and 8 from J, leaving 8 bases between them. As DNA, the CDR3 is TGTGCCAGCAGTTTAGAGGTGTGGGGCTACACCTTC. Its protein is CASSLEVWGYTF.

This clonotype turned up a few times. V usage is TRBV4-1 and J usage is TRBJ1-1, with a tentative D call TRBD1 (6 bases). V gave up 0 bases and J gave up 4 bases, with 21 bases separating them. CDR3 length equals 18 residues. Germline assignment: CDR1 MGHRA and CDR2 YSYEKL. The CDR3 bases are TGCGCCAGCAGCCAAGAAACAGGGTCCCCGGTCCTTGGCACTGAAGCTTTCTTT. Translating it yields CASSQETGSPVLGTEAFF.

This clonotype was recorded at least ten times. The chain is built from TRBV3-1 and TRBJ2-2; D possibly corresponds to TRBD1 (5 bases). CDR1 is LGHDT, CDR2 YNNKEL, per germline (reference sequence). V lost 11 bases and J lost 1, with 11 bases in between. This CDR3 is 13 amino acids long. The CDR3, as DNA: TGTGCCTCTTCAGACAGGAACACCGGGGAGCTGTTTTTT. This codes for CASSDRNTGELFF.

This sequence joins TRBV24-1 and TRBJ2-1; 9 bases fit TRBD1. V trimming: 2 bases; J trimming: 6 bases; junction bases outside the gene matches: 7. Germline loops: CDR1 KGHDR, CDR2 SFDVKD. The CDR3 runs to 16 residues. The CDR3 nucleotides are TGTGCCACCAGTGATTGGGGACAGGGAAATAGCAATGAGCAGTTCTTC. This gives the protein CATSDWGQGNSNEQFF.

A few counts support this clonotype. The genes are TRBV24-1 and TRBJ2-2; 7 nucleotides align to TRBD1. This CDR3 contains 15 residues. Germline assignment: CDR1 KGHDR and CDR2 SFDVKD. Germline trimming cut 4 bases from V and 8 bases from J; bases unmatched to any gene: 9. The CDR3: CATSDPGQARGELFF. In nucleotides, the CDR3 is TGTGCCACCAGTGACCCCGGACAGGCTCGGGGGGAGCTGTTTTTT.

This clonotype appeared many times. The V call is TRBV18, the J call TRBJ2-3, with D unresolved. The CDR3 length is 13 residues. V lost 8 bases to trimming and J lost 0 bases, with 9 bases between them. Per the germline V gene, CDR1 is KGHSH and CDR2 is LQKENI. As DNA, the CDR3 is TGTGCCAGCAGCCCCTTGAGCACAGATACGCAGTATTTT. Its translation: CASSPLSTDTQYF.

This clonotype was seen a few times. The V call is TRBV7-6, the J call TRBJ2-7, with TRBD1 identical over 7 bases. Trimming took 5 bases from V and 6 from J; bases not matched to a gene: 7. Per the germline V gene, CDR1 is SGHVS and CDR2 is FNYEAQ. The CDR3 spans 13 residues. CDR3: CASSVSQGREQYF. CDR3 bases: TGTGCCAGCAGCGTATCACAGGGGCGCGAGCAGTACTTC.

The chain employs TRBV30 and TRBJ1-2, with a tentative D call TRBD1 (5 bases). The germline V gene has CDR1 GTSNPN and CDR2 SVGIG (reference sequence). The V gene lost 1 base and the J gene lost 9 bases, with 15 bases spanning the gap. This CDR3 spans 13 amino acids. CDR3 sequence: CAWSGGDLGSYTF. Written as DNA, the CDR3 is TGTGCCTGGAGTGGAGGGGACCTCGGGAGCTACACCTTC.

DNA for the CDR3: TGTGCCAGCAGTTACACCATGGGAGAGGGCAGGTACGAGCAGTACTTC. Translation: CASSYTMGEGRYEQYF. The V and J genes are TRBV6-2 or TRBV6-3 and TRBJ2-7, with D possibly being TRBD2 (5 bases). Germline V gene sequence: CDR1 MNHEY, CDR2 SVGEGT. This CDR3 has 16 residues. Trimming took 2 bases from V and 4 from J, leaving 18 bases between them.

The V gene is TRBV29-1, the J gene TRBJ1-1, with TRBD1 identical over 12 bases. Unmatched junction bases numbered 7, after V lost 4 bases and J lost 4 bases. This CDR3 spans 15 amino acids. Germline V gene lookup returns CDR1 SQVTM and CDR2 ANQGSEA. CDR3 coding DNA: TGCAGCGTTGTAGGGACAGGGGGCCCGGGCACTGAAGCTTTCTTT. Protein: CSVVGTGGPGTEAFF.

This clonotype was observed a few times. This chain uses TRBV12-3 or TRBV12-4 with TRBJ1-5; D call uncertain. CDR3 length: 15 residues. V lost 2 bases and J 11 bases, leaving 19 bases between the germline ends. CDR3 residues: CASSLSGKIDVAQHF. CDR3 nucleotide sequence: TGTGCCAGCAGTTTATCCGGGAAAATAGATGTAGCCCAGCATTTT.

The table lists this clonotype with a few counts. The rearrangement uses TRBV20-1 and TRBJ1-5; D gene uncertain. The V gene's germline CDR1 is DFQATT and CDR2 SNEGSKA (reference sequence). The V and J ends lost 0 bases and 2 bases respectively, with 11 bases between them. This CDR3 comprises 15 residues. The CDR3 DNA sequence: TGCAGTGCTAGAGAATGGACTGGGGGCAATCAGCCCCAGCATTTT. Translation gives CSAREWTGGNQPQHF.

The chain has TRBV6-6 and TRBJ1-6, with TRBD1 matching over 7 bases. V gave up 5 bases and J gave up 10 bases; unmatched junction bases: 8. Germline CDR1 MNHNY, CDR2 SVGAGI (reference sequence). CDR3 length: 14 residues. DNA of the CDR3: TGTGCCAGCAGTCCAGACAGGGTTAAATCACCCCTCCACTTT. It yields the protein CASSPDRVKSPLHF.

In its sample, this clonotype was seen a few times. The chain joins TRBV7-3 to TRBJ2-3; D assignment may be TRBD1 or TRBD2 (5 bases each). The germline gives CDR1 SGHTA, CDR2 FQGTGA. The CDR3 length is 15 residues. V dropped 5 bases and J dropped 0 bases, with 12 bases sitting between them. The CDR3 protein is CASSPRGTSTDTQYF. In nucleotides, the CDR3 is TGTGCCAGCAGCCCACGGGGCACTAGCACAGATACGCAGTATTTT.

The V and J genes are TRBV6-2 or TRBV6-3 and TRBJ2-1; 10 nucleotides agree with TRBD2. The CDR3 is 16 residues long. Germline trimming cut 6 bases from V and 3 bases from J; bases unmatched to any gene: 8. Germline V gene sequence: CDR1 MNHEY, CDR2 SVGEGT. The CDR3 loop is CASRPSGGAFYNEQFF. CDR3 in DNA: TGTGCCAGCAGACCGAGCGGGGGGGCTTTCTACAATGAGCAGTTCTTC.